This T cell receptor (beta chain) was observed in a study of blood T cell repertoires in COVID-19. Profiled with immunoSEQ multiplex PCR; TCRdb holds only in-frame clones, not every one. Of 100,000 to 150,000 clones in the sample, roughly 80% were seen once. Germline loops: CDR1 LNHDA, CDR2 SQIVND (reference sequence). This CDR3 is 14 amino acids long. V shed 5 bases and J shed 0 bases, with 10 bases lying between them. Sample: peripheral blood. The receptor was isolated from a woman in her 50s with acute or convalescent COVID-19. The chain has TRBV19 and TRBJ1-1; D remains unclear. CDR3 sequence reads: CASSEEWMNTEAFF. CDR3 coding DNA: TGTGCCAGTAGTGAGGAATGGATGAACACTGAAGCTTTCTTT.